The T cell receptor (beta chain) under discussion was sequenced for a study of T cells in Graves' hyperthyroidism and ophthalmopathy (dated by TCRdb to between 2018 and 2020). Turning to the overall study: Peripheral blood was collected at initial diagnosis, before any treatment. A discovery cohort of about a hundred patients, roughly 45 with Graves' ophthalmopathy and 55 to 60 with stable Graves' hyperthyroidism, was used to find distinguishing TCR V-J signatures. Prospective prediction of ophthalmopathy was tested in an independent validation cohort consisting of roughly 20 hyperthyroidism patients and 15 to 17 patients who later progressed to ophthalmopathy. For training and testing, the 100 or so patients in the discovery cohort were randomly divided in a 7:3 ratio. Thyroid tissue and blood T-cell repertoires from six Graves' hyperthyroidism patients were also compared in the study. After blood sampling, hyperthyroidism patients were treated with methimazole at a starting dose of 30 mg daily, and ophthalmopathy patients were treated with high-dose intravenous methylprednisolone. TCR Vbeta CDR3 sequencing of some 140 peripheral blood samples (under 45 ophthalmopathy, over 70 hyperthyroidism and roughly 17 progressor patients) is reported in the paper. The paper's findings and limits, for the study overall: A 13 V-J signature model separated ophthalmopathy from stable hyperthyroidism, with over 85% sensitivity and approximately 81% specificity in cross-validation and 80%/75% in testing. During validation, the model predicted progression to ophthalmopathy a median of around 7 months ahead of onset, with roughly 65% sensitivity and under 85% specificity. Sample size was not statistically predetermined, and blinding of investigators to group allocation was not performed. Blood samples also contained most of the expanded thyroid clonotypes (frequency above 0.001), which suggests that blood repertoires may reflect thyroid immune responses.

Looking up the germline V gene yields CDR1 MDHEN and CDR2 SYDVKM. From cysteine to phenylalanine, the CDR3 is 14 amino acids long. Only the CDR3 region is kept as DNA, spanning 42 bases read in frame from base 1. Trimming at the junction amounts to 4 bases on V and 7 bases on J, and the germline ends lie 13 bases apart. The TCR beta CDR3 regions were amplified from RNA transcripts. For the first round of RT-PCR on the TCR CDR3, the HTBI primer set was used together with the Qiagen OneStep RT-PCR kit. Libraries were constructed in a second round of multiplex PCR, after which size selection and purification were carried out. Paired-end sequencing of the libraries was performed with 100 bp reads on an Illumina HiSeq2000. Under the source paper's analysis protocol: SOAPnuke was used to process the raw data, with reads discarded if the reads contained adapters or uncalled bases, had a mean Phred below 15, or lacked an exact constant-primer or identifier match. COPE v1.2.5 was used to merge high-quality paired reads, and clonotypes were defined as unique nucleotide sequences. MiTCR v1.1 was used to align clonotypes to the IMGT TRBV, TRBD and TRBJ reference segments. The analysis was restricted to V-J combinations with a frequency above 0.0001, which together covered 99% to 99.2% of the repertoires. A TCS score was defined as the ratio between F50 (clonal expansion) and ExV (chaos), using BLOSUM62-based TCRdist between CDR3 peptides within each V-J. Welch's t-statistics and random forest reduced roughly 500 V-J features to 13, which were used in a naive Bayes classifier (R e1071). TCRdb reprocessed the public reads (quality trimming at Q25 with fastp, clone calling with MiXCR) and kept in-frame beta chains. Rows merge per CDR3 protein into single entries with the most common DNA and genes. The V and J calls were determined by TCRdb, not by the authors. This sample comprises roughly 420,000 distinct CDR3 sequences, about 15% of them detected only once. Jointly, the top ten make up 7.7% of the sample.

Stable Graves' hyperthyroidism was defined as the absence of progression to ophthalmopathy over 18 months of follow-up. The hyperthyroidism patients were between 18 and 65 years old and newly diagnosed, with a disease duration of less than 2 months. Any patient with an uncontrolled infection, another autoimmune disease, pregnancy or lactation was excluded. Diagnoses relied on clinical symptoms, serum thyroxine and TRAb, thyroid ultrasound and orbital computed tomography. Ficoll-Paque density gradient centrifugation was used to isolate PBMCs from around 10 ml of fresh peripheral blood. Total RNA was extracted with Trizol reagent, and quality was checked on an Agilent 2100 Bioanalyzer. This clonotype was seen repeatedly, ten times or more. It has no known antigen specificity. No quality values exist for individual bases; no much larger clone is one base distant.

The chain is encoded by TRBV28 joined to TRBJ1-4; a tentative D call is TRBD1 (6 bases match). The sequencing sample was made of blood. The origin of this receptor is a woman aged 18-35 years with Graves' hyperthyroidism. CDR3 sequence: CASSWEGGSEKLFF. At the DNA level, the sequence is TGTGCCAGCAGTTGGGAGGGGGGTTCTGAAAAACTGTTTTTT.